Listed below are T cell receptor beta chains from one sample, sequenced in a study of T cell responses to AZD1222 COVID-19 vaccine. Measured with immunoSEQ multiplex PCR; TCRdb has only the in-frame clones, and not every one. The sample has 100,000 to 130,000 clones, about 90% seen once; the top ten hold 8.5% to 10%. Sequencing was performed on peripheral blood, taken 28 days after the second AZD1222 dose. These receptors came from an adult who received the AZD1222 COVID-19 vaccine. CDR3s include the opening cysteine and the closing phenylalanine or tryptophan. The D gene is left open where the match is weak. Clone size, where shown, is once, few, many, or a class for clones that have expanded.

TRBD2	.	TRBV7-7	TRBJ2-1	CASSELAGSYNEQFF	TGTGCCAGCAGCGAACTAGCGGGCTCCTACAATGAGCAGTTCTTC
TRBD2	once	TRBV4-1	TRBJ2-1	CASSQLPGGDNEQFF	TGCGCCAGCAGCCAATTACCGGGAGGCGATAATGAGCAGTTCTTC
.	.	TRBV5-5	TRBJ1-4	CASSLVPGAPFFREKLFF	TGTGCCAGCAGCTTGGTCCCGGGGGCGCCTTTTTTCAGAGAAAAACTGTTTTTT
TRBD1	.	TRBV18	TRBJ1-1	CASSTTGELGEAFF	TGTGCCAGCTCAACCACAGGGGAATTAGGTGAAGCTTTCTTT
TRBD2	.	TRBV6-5	TRBJ2-1	CASGGLAGAYNEQFF	TGTGCCAGCGGGGGACTAGCGGGGGCCTACAATGAGCAGTTCTTC
.	.	TRBV5-1	TRBJ1-3	CASSLWGLSSDGNTIYF	TGCGCCAGCAGCTTGTGGGGACTGTCGTCGGATGGAAACACCATATATTTT
.	.	TRBV6-1	TRBJ1-4	CASSERTVYNEKLFF	TGTGCCAGCAGTGAAAGGACAGTATATAATGAAAAACTGTTTTTT
.	.	TRBV7-8	TRBJ1-5	CASSPLTARGDQPQHF	TGTGCCAGCAGCCCCTTAACTGCCAGAGGGGATCAGCCCCAGCATTTT
.	.	TRBV2	TRBJ2-5	CASSVVGTQYF	TGTGCCAGCAGTGTGGTTGGGACCCAGTACTTC
.	once	TRBV4-3	TRBJ2-2	CASSQAVGTGELFF	TGCGCCAGCAGCCAGGCAGTGGGAACCGGGGAGCTGTTTTTT
.	few	TRBV27	TRBJ1-2	CASSLYLNSGYTF	TGTGCCAGCAGTTTATATCTGAATAGTGGCTACACCTTC
.	.	TRBV7-9	TRBJ2-3	CASSSKDTQYF	TGTGCCAGCAGCTCAAAAGATACGCAGTATTTT
TRBD1	.	TRBV6-6	TRBJ2-7	CASRPGQGATEYF	TGTGCCAGCAGGCCGGGACAGGGGGCCACTGAGTACTTC
TRBD1	.	TRBV5-1	TRBJ2-7	CASRWTGAYEQYF	TGCGCCAGCAGGTGGACAGGCGCCTACGAGCAGTACTTC
.	.	TRBV19	TRBJ2-7	CASSPAYGGVGEKEQYF	TGTGCCAGTAGTCCTGCCTATGGGGGCGTCGGCGAAAAGGAGCAGTACTTC
.	.	TRBV29-1	TRBJ1-1	CSVAGTLNPTEAFF	TGCAGCGTTGCCGGGACCCTCAACCCCACTGAAGCTTTCTTT
.	.	TRBV6-5	TRBJ1-5	CASSYSFNGAQPQHF	TGTGCCAGCAGTTACTCGTTTAATGGGGCCCAGCCCCAGCATTTT
.	.	TRBV18	TRBJ1-3	CASSPLQRSGNTIYF	TGTGCCAGCTCACCCCTACAGAGATCTGGAAACACCATATATTTT
.	.	TRBV7-8	TRBJ2-5	CASSLRWTEQETQYF	TGTGCCAGCAGCTTGCGTTGGACGGAACAAGAGACCCAGTACTTC
.	.	TRBV10-1	TRBJ1-5	CASSEGNQPQHF	TGCGCCAGCAGTGAGGGCAATCAGCCCCAGCATTTT
.	.	TRBV5-1	TRBJ2-2	CASSSRVANTGELFF	TGCGCCAGCAGCTCCAGGGTGGCGAACACCGGGGAGCTGTTTTTT
TRBD2	.	TRBV3-1/TRBV3-2	TRBJ2-7	CASSQDYSGIDEQYF	TGTGCCAGCAGCCAAGATTATAGCGGGATCGACGAGCAGTACTTC
TRBD1	.	TRBV9	TRBJ2-3	CASSASLRRDRGSTDTQYF	TGTGCCAGCAGCGCCTCTCTACGACGGGACAGAGGTAGCACAGATACGCAGTATTTT
TRBD2	.	TRBV6-2/TRBV6-3	TRBJ2-1	CASSLRGAGGPNEQFF	TGTGCCAGCAGTCTCCGGGGGGCGGGGGGGCCCAATGAGCAGTTCTTC
.	.	TRBV21-1	TRBJ1-1	CASNLHPSEAFF	TGTGCCAGCAACCTACATCCATCTGAAGCTTTCTTT
TRBD2	few	TRBV10-3	TRBJ2-1	CAISEAGGLYNEQFF	TGTGCCATCAGTGAAGCGGGGGGATTATACAATGAGCAGTTCTTC
.	few	TRBV2	TRBJ2-7	CASLPASYEQYF	TGTGCCAGCCTGCCGGCATCCTACGAGCAGTACTTC
.	.	TRBV4-3	TRBJ1-3	CASSPQRGITGNTIYF	TGCGCCAGCAGCCCCCAACGGGGAATCACTGGAAACACCATATATTTT
TRBD1	.	TRBV2	TRBJ1-4	CASSARGGFTNEKLFF	TGTGCCAGCAGTGCCCGAGGGGGCTTCACTAATGAAAAACTGTTTTTT
TRBD1	.	TRBV11-2	TRBJ2-2	CASSRQGVGGELFF	TGTGCCAGCAGCCGACAGGGTGTGGGCGGGGAGCTGTTTTTT
.	.	TRBV7-3	TRBJ1-1	CASSKGGGNTEAFF	TGTGCCAGCAGCAAAGGAGGGGGGAACACTGAAGCTTTCTTT
TRBD2	.	TRBV11-3	TRBJ2-5	CASSWGLAGEETQYF	TGTGCCAGCAGCTGGGGACTAGCGGGAGAAGAGACCCAGTACTTC
TRBD1	.	TRBV30	TRBJ1-1	CAWSKGTANTEAFF	TGTGCCTGGAGCAAAGGGACAGCGAACACTGAAGCTTTCTTT
TRBD2	.	TRBV10-3	TRBJ2-3	CAISGGVDTQYF	TGTGCCATCTCCGGGGGGGTGGATACGCAGTATTTT
.	.	TRBV7-9	TRBJ1-6	CASSPRPNSPLHF	TGTGCCAGCAGCCCCCGCCCGAATTCACCCCTCCACTTT
.	.	TRBV6-5	TRBJ1-1	CASSRLNTEAFF	TGTGCCAGCTCTAGGTTGAACACTGAAGCTTTCTTT
.	.	TRBV14	TRBJ2-1	CASSQVAGVNEQFF	TGTGCCAGCAGCCAAGTAGCAGGGGTTAATGAGCAGTTCTTC
TRBD1	.	TRBV4-1	TRBJ1-2	CASSQIQGDRSRSGYTF	TGCGCCAGCAGCCAAATACAGGGGGATAGGTCGAGAAGTGGCTACACCTTC
.	.	TRBV6-6	TRBJ1-6	CASIQGSSYNSPLHF	TGTGCCAGCATTCAAGGGAGCTCCTATAATTCACCCCTCCACTTT
.	.	TRBV28	TRBJ1-5	CASRASNQPQHF	TGTGCCAGCAGGGCCTCCAATCAGCCCCAGCATTTT
.	few	TRBV10-3	TRBJ1-1	CAISVDQSTEAFF	TGTGCCATCAGTGTAGACCAAAGCACTGAAGCTTTCTTT
TRBD1	.	TRBV14	TRBJ2-1	CASSRTGTGTYNEQFF	TGTGCCAGCAGCCGAACCGGGACAGGGACCTACAATGAGCAGTTCTTC
.	once	TRBV7-2	TRBJ2-3	CASSLTGLPDTQYF	TGTGCCAGCAGCTTAACGGGATTACCAGATACGCAGTATTTT
.	.	TRBV16	TRBJ2-5	CASSQVQETQYF	TGTGCCAGCAGCCAAGTTCAAGAGACCCAGTACTTC
TRBD2	.	TRBV6-2/TRBV6-3	TRBJ2-7	CASSYSVKEPASGNTYEQYF	TGTGCCAGCAGTTACTCGGTCAAGGAACCAGCTAGCGGGAATACCTACGAGCAGTACTTC
TRBD1	.	TRBV5-8	TRBJ1-2	CASSATGVYGYTF	TGTGCCAGCAGCGCGACAGGGGTCTATGGCTACACCTTC
TRBD1	.	TRBV11-2	TRBJ2-5	CASSLWTGAQETQYF	TGTGCCAGCAGCCTATGGACAGGGGCCCAAGAGACCCAGTACTTC
.	once	TRBV18	TRBJ1-6	CASSAAQINSPLHF	TGTGCCAGCTCTGCGGCGCAGATTAATTCACCCCTCCACTTT
TRBD1	.	TRBV19	TRBJ2-2	CASRRGLGTGELFF	TGTGCCAGTAGAAGGGGGCTAGGGACCGGGGAGCTGTTTTTT
.	.	TRBV5-1	TRBJ2-5	CASSPVGRGTQYF	TGCGCCAGCAGTCCGGTCGGCAGGGGGACCCAGTACTTC
.	once	TRBV5-6	TRBJ2-3	CASSHLSRGAGTDTQYF	TGTGCCAGCAGTCATTTGTCTCGGGGGGCTGGCACAGATACGCAGTATTTT
TRBD1	.	TRBV24-1	TRBJ2-7	CATSDDREIIRSSYEQYF	TGTGCCACCAGTGACGACAGGGAAATCATTAGGAGCTCCTACGAGCAGTACTTC
TRBD1	.	TRBV4-1	TRBJ1-4	CASSHGTGYEKLFF	TGCGCCAGCAGCCATGGGACAGGGTACGAAAAACTGTTTTTT
.	.	TRBV3-1/TRBV3-2	TRBJ2-2	CASSQVIGLNTGELFF	TGTGCCAGCAGCCAAGTGATCGGCTTGAACACCGGGGAGCTGTTTTTT
.	.	TRBV12-5	TRBJ2-3	CASGLVQITDTQYF	TGTGCTAGTGGTTTGGTACAAATCACAGATACGCAGTATTTT
.	.	TRBV27	TRBJ2-1	CASSLSSGSSYNEQFF	TGTGCCAGCAGTTTATCTAGCGGCAGCTCCTACAATGAGCAGTTCTTC
TRBD1	.	TRBV18	TRBJ1-1	CASSLRQGHTEAFF	TGTGCCAGCTCACTAAGACAGGGGCACACTGAAGCTTTCTTT
.	.	TRBV7-9	TRBJ2-1	CASRPREAASSYNEQFF	TGTGCCAGCAGGCCGAGAGAAGCGGCTAGCTCCTACAATGAGCAGTTCTTC
TRBD2	.	TRBV7-3	TRBJ2-1	CASSLGPSGGAYNEQFF	TGTGCCAGCAGCTTAGGCCCTAGCGGGGGGGCCTATAATGAGCAGTTCTTC
TRBD2	.	TRBV14	TRBJ2-7	CASSHLGTSGGGEQYF	TGTGCCAGCAGCCATCTCGGGACTAGCGGTGGGGGGGAGCAGTACTTC